Below, 22 T cell receptor beta chains from the same sample are listed, as sequenced in a study of cytomegalovirus exposure and HLA in healthy donors. Use of 60 Vbeta and 13 Jbeta primers characterized the PCR. Some clones are missing from TCRdb's copy, which holds only in-frame ones; the method was immunoSEQ multiplex PCR. Here the sample spans about 210,000 clones, 70% to 90% being singletons. The sample was PBMCs. The receptors were sampled from a man younger than 45 in good health and CMV-seronegative.

The CDR3 here is CSATFTDTQYF. The CDR3 DNA follows: TGCAGTGCTACATTTACAGATACGCAGTATTTT. The gene calls are TRBV20-1 and TRBJ2-3; D is ambiguous. Germline CDR1 DFQATT, CDR2 SNEGSKA (reference sequence). The CDR3 has 11 amino acids. V lost 4 bases and J lost 3, with 5 bases in between.

Comments on this clone: A read error may be the cause here, since a much bigger clone is one base away. The rearrangement joins TRBV5-6 to TRBJ1-3; D is ambiguous. The CDR3 has 13 residues. Germline assignment: CDR1 SGHDT and CDR2 YYEEEE. The V end was cut by 5 bases, the J end by 0 bases, with 6 bases between. In nucleotides, the CDR3 is TGTGCCAGCAGACAGAGCTCTGGAAACACCATATATTTT. Its translation is CASRQSSGNTIYF.

The V gene is TRBV5-1, the J gene TRBJ1-5; D gene ambiguous. This CDR3 region has 15 residues. Germline assignment: CDR1 SGHRS and CDR2 YFSETQ. Trimming removed 0 bases at V and 0 bases at J, with 7 bases between. The CDR3 DNA sequence: TGCGCCAGCAGCTTGGAGCCAAATAGCAATCAGCCCCAGCATTTT. The encoded protein is CASSLEPNSNQPQHF.

V and J are TRBV15 and TRBJ1-2; a possible D gene is TRBD1 (6 bases). CDR1 and CDR2 (germline): LNHNV, YYDKDF (reference sequence). V gave up 1 base and J gave up 11 bases, with 17 bases separating them. The CDR3 is made up of 14 amino acids. The CDR3 DNA reads as TGTGCCACCAGCAGAGGGGGGCCTACCGTGGGTTACACCTTC. This encodes CATSRGGPTVGYTF.

The chain joins TRBV5-1 to TRBJ2-2; 8 positions match TRBD1. The CDR3 extends over 16 amino acids. Germline V gives CDR1 SGHRS, CDR2 YFSETQ. With 0 bases clipped from V and 0 bases from J, the junction kept 1 base outside the gene matches. DNA for the CDR3: TGCGCCAGCAGCTTGGCACAGGGGGCGAACACCGGGGAGCTGTTTTTT. Translating it yields CASSLAQGANTGELFF.

This chain connects TRBV2 to TRBJ2-1, with D possibly matching TRBD1 (6 bases). Per germline, CDR1 SNHLY and CDR2 FYNNEI. Trimming took 2 bases from V and 3 from J, leaving 8 bases between them. This CDR3 region has 14 residues. In DNA form, the CDR3 reads TGTGCCAGCAGTGAACGGACAGACTACAATGAGCAGTTCTTC. This sequence encodes CASSERTDYNEQFF.

The chain joins TRBV19 to TRBJ1-1; weak D call: TRBD1 (6 bases). The ends were cut back, 10 bases at V and 0 bases at J, with 21 bases in the middle. Germline V lookup: CDR1 LNHDA, CDR2 SQIVND (reference sequence). The CDR3 totals 16 residues. The CDR3 reads CATSPAPDSMNTEAFF. The DNA of the CDR3 is TGTGCCACTTCACCCGCACCGGACAGCATGAACACTGAAGCTTTCTTT.

This clone was detected a few times. The chain has TRBV5-4 and TRBJ1-6; no reliable D call. Germline V gives CDR1 SGHNT, CDR2 YYREEE (reference sequence). V was trimmed by 5 bases and J by 10 bases, leaving 16 bases between them. This CDR3 contains 14 residues. The DNA for the CDR3 is TGTGCCAGCAGGCCGGGAGAACTGGGGTCACCCCTCCACTTT. Protein sequence: CASRPGELGSPLHF.

This rearrangement joins TRBV5-1 to TRBJ2-7; D perhaps matches TRBD2 (6 bases). This CDR3 region has 15 residues. Germline CDR1 reads SGHRS; CDR2 reads YFSETQ. V was pared by 4 bases and J by 2 bases, with 16 bases between. The CDR3 sequence is CASSPSEGRTYEQYF. The CDR3 bases are TGCGCCAGCAGCCCGTCGGAGGGGCGGACCTACGAGCAGTACTTC. Based on the CDR3 plus reference TRBV5-1 and TRBJ2-7, the full variable domain is KAGVTQTPRYLIKTRGQQVTLSCSPISGHRSVSWYQQTPGQGLQFLFEYFSETQRNKGNFPGRFSGRQFSNSRSEMNVSTLELGDSALYLCASSPSEGRTYEQYFGPGTRLTVT.

Notes on this clone: Other DNA sequences in the same sample also yield this CDR3. The chain has TRBV5-1 and TRBJ2-7, with D possibly being TRBD2 (7 bases). CDR1 and CDR2 from the germline V gene are SGHRS and YFSETQ. Trimming pared 0 bases from V and 1 base from J, leaving 11 bases between. The CDR3 loop spans 15 amino acids. The CDR3 sequence: CASSLGGGSSYEQYF. The CDR3 bases are TGCGCCAGCAGCTTGGGGGGGGGCTCTTCCTACGAGCAGTACTTC.

V gene TRBV7-2 combines with J gene TRBJ1-1; no clear D gene. CDR3 length equals 13 residues. Trimming took off 5 bases at V and 0 bases at J, with 7 bases between the two ends. Germline loops: CDR1 SGHTA, CDR2 FQGNSA. The CDR3 region has the DNA TGTGCCAGCAGCCAAACTATGAACACTGAAGCTTTCTTT. Amino acids: CASSQTMNTEAFF.

The rearrangement uses TRBV18 and TRBJ2-5, with a tentative D call TRBD1 (5 bases). Germline V CDR1 and CDR2: KGHSH, LQKENI. This CDR3 has 14 residues. Trimming took off 3 bases at V and 0 bases at J, with 8 bases between the two ends. The CDR3 DNA is TGTGCCAGCTCACCCCCGACAGACCAAGAGACCCAGTACTTC. Its protein is CASSPPTDQETQYF.

The chain links TRBV28 to TRBJ1-5, with D perhaps TRBD1 (6 bases). The CDR3 loop spans 14 amino acids. CDR1 and CDR2 (germline): MDHEN, SYDVKM. V dropped 3 bases and J dropped 6 bases, with 12 bases sitting between them. CDR3 DNA sequence: TGTGCCAGCAGTTTTCGGGGGGCCAGTCAGCCCCAGCATTTT. Translated: CASSFRGASQPQHF.

Here the CDR3 DNA reads TGTGCCAGCAGTGACAGGGGAACCAATCAGCCCCAGCATTTT. It translates to CASSDRGTNQPQHF. The genes are TRBV2 and TRBJ1-5; D perhaps matches TRBD1 (6 bases). CDR1 SNHLY and CDR2 FYNNEI come from the germline V gene. The CDR3 is 14 residues long. Trimming removed 3 bases at V and 3 bases at J, with 9 bases between.

The rearrangement links TRBV29-1 to TRBJ2-7, with D possibly being TRBD1 (5 bases). V was cut by 7 bases and J by 4 bases, with 11 bases left in between. The CDR3 runs 11 residues. Germline V gene sequence: CDR1 SQVTM, CDR2 ANQGSEA. The DNA for the CDR3 is TGCAGCGGCTCGGACACTTACGAGCAGTACTTC. It encodes CSGSDTYEQYF.

This clone was seen only a few times. V gene TRBV9 combines with J gene TRBJ1-2; D is unclear. This CDR3 contains 13 residues. CDR1 is SGDLS and CDR2 is YYNGEE in the germline V gene. Trimming took 3 bases from V and 7 from J, leaving 13 bases between them. CDR3 nucleotide sequence: TGTGCCAGCAGCGCTAGTGAAGCTGGTGGCTACACCTTC. It translates to CASSASEAGGYTF.

This clone was seen more than once but under ten times. V usage is TRBV4-2 and J usage is TRBJ2-3, with 15 bases identical to TRBD2. V gave up 1 base and J gave up 8 bases; unmatched junction bases: 16. CDR1 and CDR2 (germline): LGHNA, YNFKEQ. CDR3 length: 20 residues. CDR3 DNA: TGTGCCAGCAGCCAAGGAGGACTAGCGGGGGGGGCGCTTTTTTATGGTACGCAGTATTTT. Translating gives CASSQGGLAGGALFYGTQYF.

The chain employs TRBV7-6 and TRBJ1-2; D not resolved. The CDR3 contains 14 residues. Germline values: CDR1 SGHVS, CDR2 FNYEAQ. V lost 5 bases to trimming and J lost 10 bases, with 20 bases between them. For the CDR3, the DNA is TGTGCCAGCAGCGACGGACCCTTTGACGGGGTCTACACCTTC. Translation gives CASSDGPFDGVYTF. Filled out from reference TRBV7-6 and TRBJ1-2, the complete variable domain reads GAGVSQSPRYKVTKRGQDVALRCDPISGHVSLYWYRQALGQGPEFLTYFNYEAQQDKSGLPNDRFSAERPEGSISTLTIQRTEQRDSAMYRCASSDGPFDGVYTFGSGTRLTVV.

The genes are TRBV11-3 and TRBJ2-1; tentative D call: TRBD2 (5 bases). The CDR3 runs to 16 residues. Germline loops: CDR1 SGHNT, CDR2 YENEEA. V lost 0 bases and J 4 bases, leaving 13 bases between the germline ends. CDR3 sequence (DNA): TGTGCCAGCAGCTTAGATCACGGACTCCCTTACAATGAGCAGTTCTTC. Its translation: CASSLDHGLPYNEQFF.

The chain couples TRBV10-2 to TRBJ1-2; D not resolved. This CDR3 contains 14 residues. In germline, CDR1 is WSHSY, CDR2 SAAADI. Deletions cut 2 bases from V and 2 bases from J, with 9 bases between. In DNA, the CDR3 is TGCGCCAGCAGTGAGGCGGCAGAGAACTATGGCTACACCTTC. Translated: CASSEAAENYGYTF.

The chain carries TRBV18 and TRBJ2-1; a possible D gene is TRBD2 (5 bases). The CDR3 runs to 16 residues. V was pared by 8 bases and J by 0 bases, with 17 bases between. Germline-derived CDR1 and CDR2 are KGHSH and LQKENI. The CDR3 loop is CASAGGRGGSYNEQFF. In nucleotides, the CDR3 is TGTGCCAGCGCGGGCGGGCGAGGAGGCTCCTACAATGAGCAGTTCTTC.

V and J are TRBV27 and TRBJ1-6, with 9 bases matching TRBD1. The CDR3 length is 19 residues. The V segment lost 1 base and the J segment 7 bases; nucleotides outside the gene matches: 14. The V gene's germline CDR1 is MNHEY and CDR2 SMNVEV (reference sequence). CDR3 sequence reads: CASSLYGGTGPAENSPLHF. CDR3 DNA sequence: TGTGCCAGCAGTTTATACGGCGGGACAGGGCCTGCCGAAAATTCACCCCTCCACTTT.